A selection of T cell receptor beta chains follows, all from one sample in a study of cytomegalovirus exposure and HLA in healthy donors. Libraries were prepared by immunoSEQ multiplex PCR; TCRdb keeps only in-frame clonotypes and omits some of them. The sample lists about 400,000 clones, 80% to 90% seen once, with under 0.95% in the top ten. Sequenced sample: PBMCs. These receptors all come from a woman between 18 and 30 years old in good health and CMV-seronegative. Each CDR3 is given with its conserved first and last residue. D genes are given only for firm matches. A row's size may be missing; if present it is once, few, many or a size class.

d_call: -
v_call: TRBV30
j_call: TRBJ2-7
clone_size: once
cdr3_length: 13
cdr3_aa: CAWSVVGGYEQYF
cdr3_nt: TGTGCCTGGAGTGTAGTAGGGGGCTACGAGCAGTACTTC

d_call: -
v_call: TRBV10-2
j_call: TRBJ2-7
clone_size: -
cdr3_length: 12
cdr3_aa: CASSPFAYEQYF
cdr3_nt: TGCGCCAGCAGCCCTTTTGCCTACGAGCAGTACTTC

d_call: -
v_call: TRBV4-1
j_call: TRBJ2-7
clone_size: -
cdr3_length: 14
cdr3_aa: CASSQVGMITRAYF
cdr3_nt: TGCGCCAGCAGCCAAGTAGGAATGATTACGAGGGCGTACTTC

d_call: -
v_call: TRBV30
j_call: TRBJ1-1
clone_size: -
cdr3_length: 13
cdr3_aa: CAWTSPGITEAFF
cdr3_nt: TGTGCCTGGACTTCGCCAGGGATCACTGAAGCTTTCTTT

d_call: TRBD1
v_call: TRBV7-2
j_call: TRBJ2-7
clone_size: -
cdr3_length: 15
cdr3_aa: CASSDRTGTSREQYF
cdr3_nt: TGTGCCAGCAGCGACCGGACAGGGACCTCGAGAGAGCAGTACTTC

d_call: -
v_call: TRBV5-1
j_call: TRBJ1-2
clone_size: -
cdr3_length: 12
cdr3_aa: CASSPGGLGYTF
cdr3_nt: TGCGCCAGCAGCCCGGGAGGGTTAGGCTACACCTTC

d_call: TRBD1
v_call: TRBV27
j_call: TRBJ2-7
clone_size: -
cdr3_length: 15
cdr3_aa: CASGTGAAKSYEQYF
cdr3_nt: TGTGCCAGCGGGACAGGGGCCGCCAAGTCCTACGAGCAGTACTTC

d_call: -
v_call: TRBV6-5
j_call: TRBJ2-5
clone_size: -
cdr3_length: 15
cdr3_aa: CASSYGGAGQETQYF
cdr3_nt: TGTGCCAGCAGTTATGGCGGGGCTGGTCAAGAGACCCAGTACTTC

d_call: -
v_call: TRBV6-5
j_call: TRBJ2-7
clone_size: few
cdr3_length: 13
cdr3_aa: CASSYSTAGEQYF
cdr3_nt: TGTGCCAGCAGTTACTCGACCGCGGGGGAGCAGTACTTC

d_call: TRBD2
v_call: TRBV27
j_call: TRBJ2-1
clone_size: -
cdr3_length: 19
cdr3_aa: CASSSPGTSGRRSVDEQFF
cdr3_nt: TGTGCCAGCAGCTCCCCGGGGACTAGCGGGAGGAGGTCGGTCGATGAGCAGTTCTTC

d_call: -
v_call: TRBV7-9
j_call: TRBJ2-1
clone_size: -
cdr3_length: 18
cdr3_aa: CASSLPIRDSSSYNEQFF
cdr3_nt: TGTGCCAGCAGCTTACCCATAAGGGACTCTAGCTCCTACAATGAGCAGTTCTTC

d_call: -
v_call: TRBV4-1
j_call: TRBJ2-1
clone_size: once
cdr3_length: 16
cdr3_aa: CASSQDGQTDYNEQFF
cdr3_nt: TGCGCCAGCAGCCAAGATGGGCAGACGGACTACAATGAGCAGTTCTTC

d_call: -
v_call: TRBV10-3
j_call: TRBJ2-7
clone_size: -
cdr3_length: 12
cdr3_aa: CAISQGSYEQYF
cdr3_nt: TGTGCCATCAGTCAGGGAAGCTACGAGCAGTACTTC

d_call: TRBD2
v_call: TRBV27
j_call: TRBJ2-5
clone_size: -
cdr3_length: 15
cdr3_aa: CASGRGLASGETQYF
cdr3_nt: TGTGCCAGCGGTCGGGGACTAGCGTCAGGAGAGACCCAGTACTTC

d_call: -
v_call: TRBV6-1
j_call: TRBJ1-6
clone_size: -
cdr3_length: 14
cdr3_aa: CASSPDSHNSPLHF
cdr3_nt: TGTGCCAGCAGTCCCGACAGTCATAATTCACCCCTCCACTTT

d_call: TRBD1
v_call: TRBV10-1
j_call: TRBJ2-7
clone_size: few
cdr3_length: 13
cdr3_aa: CASSVNRGYEQYF
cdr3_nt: TGCGCCAGCAGTGTAAACAGGGGCTACGAGCAGTACTTC

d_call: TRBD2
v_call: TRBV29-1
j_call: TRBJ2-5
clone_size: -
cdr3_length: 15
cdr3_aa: CSVEGSSGGGETQYF
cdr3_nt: TGCAGCGTTGAAGGGAGTAGCGGGGGAGGGGAGACCCAGTACTTC

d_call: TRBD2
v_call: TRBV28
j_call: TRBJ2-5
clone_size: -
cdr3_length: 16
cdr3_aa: CASSLYRTSDQETQYF
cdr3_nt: TGTGCCAGCAGTTTATATAGGACTAGCGATCAAGAGACCCAGTACTTC

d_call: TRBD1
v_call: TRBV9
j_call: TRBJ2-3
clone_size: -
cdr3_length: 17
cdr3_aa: CASSVGSGGISADTQYF
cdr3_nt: TGTGCCAGCAGCGTAGGGTCAGGGGGCATTAGCGCAGATACGCAGTATTTT

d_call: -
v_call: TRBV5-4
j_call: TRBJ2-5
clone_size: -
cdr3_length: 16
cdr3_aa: CASSFLQGRRQETQYF
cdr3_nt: TGTGCCAGCAGCTTTTTACAGGGTCGGCGCCAAGAGACCCAGTACTTC

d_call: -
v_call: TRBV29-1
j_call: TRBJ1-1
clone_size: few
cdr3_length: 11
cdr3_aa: CSGSLNTEAFF
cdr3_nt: TGCAGCGGGAGCTTGAACACTGAAGCTTTCTTT

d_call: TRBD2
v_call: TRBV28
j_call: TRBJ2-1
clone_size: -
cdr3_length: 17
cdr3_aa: CASSPTSRLAEHNEQFF
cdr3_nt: TGTGCCAGCAGCCCTACTAGCCGACTAGCGGAACACAATGAGCAGTTCTTC

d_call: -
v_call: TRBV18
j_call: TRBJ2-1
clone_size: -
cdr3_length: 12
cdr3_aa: CASSPPGKEGFF
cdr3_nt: TGTGCCAGCTCACCCCCGGGGAAGGAAGGGTTCTTC

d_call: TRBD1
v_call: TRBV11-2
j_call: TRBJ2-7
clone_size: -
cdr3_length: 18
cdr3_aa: CASSPASGTGGPIYEQYF
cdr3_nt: TGTGCCAGCAGCCCCGCTAGCGGGACAGGGGGCCCAATCTACGAGCAGTACTTC

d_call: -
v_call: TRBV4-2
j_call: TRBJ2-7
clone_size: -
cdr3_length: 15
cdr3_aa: CASSQGDSSSYEQYF
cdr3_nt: TGTGCCAGCAGCCAAGGAGACTCATCTTCCTACGAGCAGTACTTC

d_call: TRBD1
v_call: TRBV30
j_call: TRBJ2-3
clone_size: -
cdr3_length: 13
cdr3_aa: CAWSRDRVDTQYF
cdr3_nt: TGTGCCTGGTCCCGGGACAGGGTAGATACGCAGTATTTT

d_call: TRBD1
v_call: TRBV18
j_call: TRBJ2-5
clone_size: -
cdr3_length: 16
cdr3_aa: CASSPGSGTGLETQYF
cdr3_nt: TGTGCCAGCTCACCAGGCTCCGGGACAGGGTTAGAGACCCAGTACTTC

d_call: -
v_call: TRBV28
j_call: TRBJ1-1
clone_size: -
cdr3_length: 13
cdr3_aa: CASSSTGTSEAFF
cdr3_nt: TGTGCCAGCAGTTCTACCGGGACATCTGAAGCTTTCTTT

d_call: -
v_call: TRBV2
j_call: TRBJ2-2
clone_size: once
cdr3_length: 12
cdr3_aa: CASTPGSGELFF
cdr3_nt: TGTGCCAGCACCCCGGGAAGCGGGGAGCTGTTTTTT

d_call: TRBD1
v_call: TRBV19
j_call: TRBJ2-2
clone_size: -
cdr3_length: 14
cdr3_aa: CASSIRQGNGELFF
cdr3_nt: TGTGCCAGTAGTATCCGACAGGGCAACGGGGAGCTGTTTTTT

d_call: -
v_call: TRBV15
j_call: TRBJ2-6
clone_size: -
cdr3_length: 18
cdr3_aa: CATSSGKSGSSGANVLTF
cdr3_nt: TGTGCCACCAGCAGCGGGAAATCGGGAAGCTCTGGGGCCAACGTCCTGACTTTC

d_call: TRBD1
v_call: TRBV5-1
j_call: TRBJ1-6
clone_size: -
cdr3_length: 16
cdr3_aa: CASSSTGSVYNSPLHF
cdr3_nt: TGCGCCAGCAGCTCGACAGGGTCCGTCTATAATTCACCCCTCCACTTT

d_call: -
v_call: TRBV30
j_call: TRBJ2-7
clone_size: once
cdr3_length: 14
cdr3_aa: CACQAGGGAYEQYF
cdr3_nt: TGTGCCTGTCAGGCTGGAGGGGGGGCCTACGAGCAGTACTTC

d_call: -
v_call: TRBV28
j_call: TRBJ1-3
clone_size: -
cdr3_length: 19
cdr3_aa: CASLSGGPIKLLSGNTIYF
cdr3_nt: TGTGCCAGCCTTTCGGGGGGGCCTATAAAATTACTCTCTGGAAACACCATATATTTT

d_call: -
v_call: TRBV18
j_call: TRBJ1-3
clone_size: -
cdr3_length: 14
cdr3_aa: CASSTGRSGNTIYF
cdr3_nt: TGTGCCAGCTCAACAGGGCGCTCTGGAAACACCATATATTTT

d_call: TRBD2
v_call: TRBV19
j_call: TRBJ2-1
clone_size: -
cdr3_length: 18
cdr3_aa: CASSTQKELAGVYNEQFF
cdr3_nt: TGTGCCAGTAGTACCCAAAAAGAATTAGCGGGGGTCTACAATGAGCAGTTCTTC

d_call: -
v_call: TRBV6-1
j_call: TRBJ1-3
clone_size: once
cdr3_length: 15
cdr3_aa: CASRAEPGSGNTIYF
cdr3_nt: TGTGCCAGCAGGGCGGAACCCGGGTCTGGAAACACCATATATTTT

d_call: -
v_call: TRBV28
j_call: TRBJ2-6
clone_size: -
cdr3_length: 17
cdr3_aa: CASSSTDSFSGANVLTF
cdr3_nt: TGTGCCAGCAGTTCCACGGACAGTTTCTCTGGGGCCAACGTCCTGACTTTC

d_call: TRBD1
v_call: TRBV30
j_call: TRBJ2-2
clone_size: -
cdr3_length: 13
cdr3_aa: CAWSLTGGGELFF
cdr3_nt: TGTGCCTGGAGTCTGACAGGGGGCGGGGAGCTGTTTTTT

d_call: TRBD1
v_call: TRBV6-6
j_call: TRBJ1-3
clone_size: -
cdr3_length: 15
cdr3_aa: CASSPGQGNGNTIYF
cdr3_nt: TGTGCCAGCAGTCCGGGACAGGGGAATGGAAACACCATATATTTT

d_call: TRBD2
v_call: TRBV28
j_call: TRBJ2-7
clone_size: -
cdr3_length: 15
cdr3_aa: CASTPGGSGGYEQYF
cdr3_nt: TGTGCCAGCACCCCGGGGGGGAGCGGGGGATACGAGCAGTACTTC

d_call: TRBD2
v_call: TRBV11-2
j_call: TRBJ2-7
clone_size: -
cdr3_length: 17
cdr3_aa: CASSFGLAGGYSYEQYF
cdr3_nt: TGTGCCAGCAGCTTCGGACTAGCGGGAGGATACTCCTACGAGCAGTACTTC

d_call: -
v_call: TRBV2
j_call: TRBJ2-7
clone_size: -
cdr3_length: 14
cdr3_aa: CASSAWTAFYEQYF
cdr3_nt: TGTGCCAGCAGTGCTTGGACAGCGTTCTACGAGCAGTACTTC

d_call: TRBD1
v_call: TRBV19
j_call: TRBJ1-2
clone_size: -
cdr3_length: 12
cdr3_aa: CASRSTGDGYTF
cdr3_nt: TGTGCCAGTAGATCGACAGGGGACGGCTACACCTTC

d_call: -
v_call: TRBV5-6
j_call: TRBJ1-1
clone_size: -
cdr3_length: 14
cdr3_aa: CASSPRWEGTEAFF
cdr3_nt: TGTGCCAGCAGCCCCCGGTGGGAGGGGACTGAAGCTTTCTTT

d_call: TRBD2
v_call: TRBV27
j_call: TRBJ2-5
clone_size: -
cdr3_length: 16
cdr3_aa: CASSRQLAGVKETQYF
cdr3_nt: TGTGCCAGCAGCCGCCAACTAGCGGGGGTAAAAGAGACCCAGTACTTC

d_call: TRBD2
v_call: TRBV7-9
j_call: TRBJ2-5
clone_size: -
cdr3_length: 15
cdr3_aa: CASSSLLAEGETQYF
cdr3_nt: TGTGCCAGCAGCTCACTACTAGCGGAAGGGGAGACCCAGTACTTC

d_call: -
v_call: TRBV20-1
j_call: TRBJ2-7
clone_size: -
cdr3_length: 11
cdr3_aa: CSAGTPYEQYF
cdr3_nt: TGCAGTGCTGGGACTCCCTACGAGCAGTACTTC

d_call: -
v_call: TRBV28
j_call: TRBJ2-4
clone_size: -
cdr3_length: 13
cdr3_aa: CASSLVLGGIHSF
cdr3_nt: TGTGCCAGCAGTTTGGTACTAGGAGGCATTCACTCCTTC